This T cell receptor beta chain was retrieved from a study of T cell responses to AZD1222 COVID-19 vaccine. Study as a whole: Pooling of second doses given at about 4 or about 12 weeks was done.

The assay was immunoSEQ multiplex PCR, and TCRdb's table has in-frame clones only and misses some. This table holds about 150,000 clones, over 85% found once. The CDR3 is 10 amino acids. V was clipped by 5 bases and J by 7 bases, with 8 bases between them. Per the germline V gene, CDR1 is GTSNPN and CDR2 is SVGIG (reference sequence). With respect to this clone: Its antigen is as yet unknown.

Study-wide results and caveats: Sampling that yielded the repertoires occurred only after the peak T cell response. Spike-spanning, vaccine-associated CD4 TCRs were dominant at 160-218 and 743-854.

The sequenced sample was peripheral blood, obtained on day 0 of AZD1222 vaccination. The rearrangement links TRBV30 to TRBJ1-1, with D unresolved. The TCR sequence derives from an adult in good health. In DNA form, the CDR3 reads TGTGCCTGGTTGGCGGTTGAAGCTTTCTTT. It is translated as CAWLAVEAFF.